The 28 T cell receptor beta chains in this list originate from one sample, sequenced in a study of blood T cells in healthy people across ages. Then a second PCR, running roughly 7 to 11 cycles, was carried out with a sample-barcoded 5' primer and a J-beta primer mix. In TCRdb, the 5' RACE reads were re-called with MiXCR into one record per CDR3 protein. The sample includes hundreds of thousands of distinct CDR3 sequences, about 55% of them seen just once. The sequencing input was blood. These receptors were obtained from a man of 80 years or more in good health.

This clonotype occurred a few times. V and J are TRBV12-3 or TRBV12-4 and TRBJ1-6, with TRBD1 matching over 7 bases. CDR3 length: 15 residues. The V and J ends lost 6 bases and 7 bases, in that order; junction bases with no gene match: 9. As DNA, the CDR3 is TGTGCCAGCAGGATACCGGGACAGAGGAATTCACCCCTCCACTTT. Protein product: CASRIPGQRNSPLHF.

A word on this clonotype: The junction shows a germline mismatch at one end, possibly a read error. V usage is TRBV6-5 and J usage is TRBJ1-1; maybe TRBD1 (5 bases). The CDR3 length is 13 residues. Germline V lookup: CDR1 MNHEY, CDR2 SVGAGI. CDR3 amino acids: CANSPQVRTEAFF. DNA for the CDR3: TGTGCCAACAGTCCACAGGTACGGACTGAAGCTTTCTTT.

The chain uses TRBV9 and TRBJ2-1, with D perhaps TRBD1 (6 bases). This CDR3 has 15 amino acids. Germline CDR1 reads SGDLS; CDR2 reads YYNGEE. V was clipped by 1 base and J by 5 bases, with 13 bases between them. The CDR3 spells CASSVSGAWDNEQFF. The CDR3 region has the DNA TGTGCCAGCAGCGTATCAGGGGCCTGGGACAATGAGCAGTTCTTC.

V gene TRBV28 combines with J gene TRBJ2-5, with 9 bases identical to TRBD1. The V gene's germline CDR1 is MDHEN and CDR2 SYDVKM. V dropped 4 bases and J dropped 3; count of bases not matched to a gene: 6. The CDR3 covers 15 residues. Here the CDR3 reads CASSSTRDREETQYF. The CDR3 DNA follows: TGTGCCAGCAGTTCGACCCGGGACAGGGAAGAGACCCAGTACTTC.

The CDR3 sequence is CSAKGTSGSYEQYF. The CDR3 DNA reads as TGCAGTGCTAAAGGGACTAGCGGGTCCTACGAGCAGTACTTC. J is TRBJ2-7 and V is TRBV20-1, with 12 bases aligning to TRBD2. Germline CDR1 and CDR2: DFQATT and SNEGSKA (reference sequence). This CDR3 region has 14 residues. V gave up 4 bases and J gave up 1 base; unmatched junction bases: 2.

The V gene is TRBV12-3 or TRBV12-4, the J gene TRBJ2-3, with a possible D match to TRBD2 (5 bases). The CDR3 has 16 residues. Trimming stripped 5 bases from V and 0 bases from J, with 15 bases between. The CDR3 region is CASSLSESGSTDTQYF. The CDR3 DNA sequence: TGTGCCAGCAGTCTTTCAGAGAGCGGAAGCACAGATACGCAGTATTTT.

J is TRBJ2-7 and V is TRBV28, with D hard to call. Germline V gene data show CDR1 as MDHEN and CDR2 as SYDVKM. This CDR3 has 13 amino acids. V was pared by 4 bases and J by 2 bases, with 9 bases between. The CDR3 DNA sequence: TGTGCCAGCAGTTCGAGCGCTCCCTACGAGCAGTACTTC. This translates into CASSSSAPYEQYF. Combining the CDR3 with reference TRBV28 and TRBJ2-7 gives the whole variable domain DVKVTQSSRYLVKRTGEKVFLECVQDMDHENMFWYRQDPGLGLRLIYFSYDVKMKEKGDIPEGYSVSREKKERFSLILESASTNQTSMYLCASSSSAPYEQYFGPGTRLTVT.

The chain joins TRBV6-2 or TRBV6-3 to TRBJ2-1; the D gene could be TRBD1 or TRBD2 (6 bases each). V was clipped by 7 bases and J by 0 bases, with 13 bases between them. Germline V gene sequence: CDR1 MNHEY, CDR2 SVGEGT. The CDR3 covers 15 residues. CDR3 region: CASKKGGSSYNEQFF. CDR3 DNA: TGTGCCAGCAAAAAGGGGGGAAGCTCCTACAATGAGCAGTTCTTC.

The chain uses TRBV6-6 and TRBJ1-1; TRBD1 might be the D (6 bases). V was shortened by 7 bases and J by 0 bases, with 15 bases between the two germline ends. This CDR3 has 15 residues. CDR1 and CDR2 (germline): MNHNY, SVGAGI (reference sequence). CDR3 nucleotide sequence: TGTGCCAGCACCAGGACAGCGGCAATGAACACTGAAGCTTTCTTT. Translating it yields CASTRTAAMNTEAFF.

This clonotype turned up a few times. At one boundary the junction diverges from the germline segment, which might be a read error. The chain employs TRBV5-1 and TRBJ2-5, with D unresolved. CDR3 length equals 13 residues. Germline V gene data show CDR1 as SGHRS and CDR2 as YFSETQ. CDR3 nucleotides: TGTGCCAGCAGCTTCGGTAGAGAAGAGACCCAGTACTTC. It is translated as CASSFGREETQYF.

This sequence joins TRBV6-5 and TRBJ2-1; D perhaps matches TRBD2 (5 bases). This CDR3 has 15 residues. Germline V CDR1 and CDR2: MNHEY, SVGAGI. V shed 2 bases and J shed 1 base, with 9 bases lying between them. For the CDR3, the DNA is TGTGCCAGCAGTTACCAAGGAGGTTCCTACAATGAGCAGTTCTTC. Translation gives CASSYQGGSYNEQFF.

This clonotype was found many times. The rearrangement uses TRBV4-2 and TRBJ2-1; 11 nucleotides line up with TRBD2. The germline CDR1 and CDR2 sequences are LGHNA and YNFKEQ. The CDR3 is 15 residues long. V lost 5 bases to trimming and J lost 7 bases; unmatched junction nucleotides: 7. The CDR3 spells CASSILAGGVNEQFF. DNA of the CDR3: TGTGCCAGCAGCATTCTAGCGGGAGGAGTTAATGAGCAGTTCTTC.

The chain carries TRBV20-1 and TRBJ2-1; D gene unclear. The J call is uncertain, as TRBJ2-7 better fits the DNA end. CDR3 size: 13 residues. Looked up from germline, CDR1 is DFQATT and CDR2 is SNEGSKA (reference sequence). CDR3 DNA: TGCAGTGCTAGAGTGGACGAAGTAAGCGAGCAGTACTTC. Translated, it gives CSARVDEVSEQYF.

The genes are TRBV6-6 and TRBJ2-7; the match to TRBD2 covers 7 bases. Looked up from germline, CDR1 is MNHNY and CDR2 is SVGAGI (reference sequence). The ends lost 8 bases at V and 7 bases at J; junction bases unmatched: 17. The CDR3 loop spans 15 amino acids. CDR3: CASGLWTRTIFEQYF. The CDR3 DNA reads as TGTGCCAGCGGACTATGGACTAGAACTATCTTTGAGCAGTACTTC.

This clonotype was seen many times. The rearrangement uses TRBV9 and TRBJ2-1; 10 bases match TRBD1. Germline assignment: CDR1 SGDLS and CDR2 YYNGEE. The CDR3 has 16 residues. V dropped 4 bases and J dropped 4; count of bases not matched to a gene: 8. The CDR3 sequence: CASSPEPGQGYNEQFF. The CDR3 bases are TGTGCCAGCAGCCCGGAACCGGGACAGGGGTACAATGAGCAGTTCTTC. Looking up the rest from reference TRBV9 and TRBJ2-1 gives the full variable domain: DSGVTQTPKHLITATGQRVTLRCSPRSGDLSVYWYQQSLDQGLQFLIQYYNGEERAKGNILERFSAQQFPDLHSELNLSSLELGDSALYFCASSPEPGQGYNEQFFGPGTRLTVL.

The V and J genes are TRBV2 and TRBJ1-2; perhaps TRBD1 as D (6 bases). Germline CDR1 is SNHLY and CDR2 is FYNNEI. Trimming left V 4 bases short and J 3 bases short, with 21 bases between. This CDR3 region has 17 residues. The DNA of the CDR3 is TGTGCCAGCAGTGGTCCCCCTTTCCAGGGGATTGACTATGGCTACACCTTC. This gives the protein CASSGPPFQGIDYGYTF.

This clonotype was found a few times. This rearrangement joins TRBV5-1 to TRBJ1-2; weak D call: TRBD1 (5 bases). CDR3 length: 14 amino acids. Per germline, CDR1 SGHRS and CDR2 YFSETQ. The V end was cut by 4 bases, the J end by 1 base, with 11 bases between. In nucleotides, the CDR3 is TGCGCCAGCAGCCCGGGGACGGATAACTATGGCTACACCTTC. The encoded protein is CASSPGTDNYGYTF. Using reference TRBV5-1 and TRBJ1-2 for the parts outside the CDR3, the full variable domain is KAGVTQTPRYLIKTRGQQVTLSCSPISGHRSVSWYQQTPGQGLQFLFEYFSETQRNKGNFPGRFSGRQFSNSRSEMNVSTLELGDSALYLCASSPGTDNYGYTFGSGTRLTVV.

This chain uses TRBV5-1 with TRBJ2-1, with TRBD2 matching over 7 bases. Gene TRBJ2-7 matches the end of the DNA better, so the J call may be wrong. CDR3 length: 15 residues. The germline V gene has CDR1 SGHRS and CDR2 YFSETQ. CDR3 sequence reads: CASRLARRSYNEQYF. The CDR3 coding sequence is TGCGCCAGCAGACTAGCGCGACGCTCCTACAATGAGCAGTACTTC.

This clonotype turned up a few times. The chain joins TRBV29-1 to TRBJ2-3; D may be TRBD2 (5 bases). The CDR3 sequence is 12 residues long. The germline V gene encodes CDR1 SQVTM and CDR2 ANQGSEA. DNA for the CDR3: TGCACCACTAAAGCGGCTCTGGATACGCAGTATTTT. This translates into CTTKAALDTQYF.

The chain has TRBV21-1 and TRBJ2-3. TRBV21-1 is assigned pseudogene status. This CDR3 region has 16 residues. The CDR3 DNA sequence: TGTGCCAGCAGCAAAGGTGCTCGCTTGGGTACAGATACGCAGTATTTT. This encodes CASSKGARLGTDTQYF.

This clonotype was picked up one time. This sequence joins TRBV5-1 and TRBJ1-1; perhaps TRBD1 as D (5 bases). V lost 4 bases and J 1 base, leaving 11 bases between the germline ends. The germline gives CDR1 SGHRS, CDR2 YFSETQ. This CDR3 contains 14 residues. CDR3 in amino acids: CASSMATGNTEAFF. The CDR3 nucleotides read TGCGCCAGCAGCATGGCCACAGGGAACACTGAAGCTTTCTTT.

This clonotype showed up just once. The junction does not match germline at one end; this may be a read error. V is TRBV5-1 and J is TRBJ2-7; D ambiguous. The CDR3 has 15 amino acids. CDR1 SGHRS and CDR2 YFSETQ come from the germline V gene. CDR3 DNA: TGCGCCAGCAGCTTGGTGGCTGGTCCCTCCTACAAGCAGTACTTC. As protein: CASSLVAGPSYKQYF.

The chain is built from TRBV6-6 and TRBJ1-2, with D unclear. V lost 2 bases and J 5 bases, leaving 18 bases between the germline ends. The germline CDR1 and CDR2 sequences are MNHNY and SVGAGI (reference sequence). The CDR3 has 16 residues. The CDR3 nucleotides read TGTGCCAGCAGTTACGGACCCCGACACGAACAGTATGGCTACACCTTC. Translated: CASSYGPRHEQYGYTF.

The J gene is TRBJ2-5, the V gene TRBV25-1; 8 nucleotides line up with TRBD1. The CDR3 length is 15 residues. The V segment lost 3 bases and the J segment 1 base; nucleotides outside the gene matches: 4. CDR1 is MGHDK, CDR2 SYGVNS, per germline. This CDR3 reads CASSEGQVRQETQYF. The CDR3 coding sequence is TGTGCCAGCAGTGAGGGACAGGTTCGCCAAGAGACCCAGTACTTC.

The chain carries TRBV3-1 and TRBJ2-1; tentative D call: TRBD2 (6 bases). V lost 5 bases and J lost 5, with 13 bases in between. Looked up from germline, CDR1 is LGHDT and CDR2 is YNNKEL (reference sequence). The CDR3 is 14 amino acids. The CDR3 DNA follows: TGTGCCAGCAGCACTAGCAAACTCCACAATGAGCAGTTCTTC. This gives the protein CASSTSKLHNEQFF.

The chain links TRBV20-1 to TRBJ2-1, with a possible D match to TRBD1 (6 bases). The last part of the DNA fits TRBJ2-7 better; the J call may be wrong. The V gene's germline CDR1 is DFQATT and CDR2 SNEGSKA (reference sequence). The CDR3 covers 12 residues. The CDR3 bases are TGCAGTGCTCCCCTGGACAGTTACGAGCAGTACTTC. Translated: CSAPLDSYEQYF.

With regard to this clonotype: A read error is possible here, since a much larger clone lies one base away. This chain uses TRBV2 with TRBJ2-7; the D gene is possibly TRBD2 (6 bases). This CDR3 has 14 amino acids. In germline, CDR1 is SNHLY, CDR2 FYNNEI. V lost 3 bases and J 5 bases, leaving 14 bases between the germline ends. DNA for the CDR3: TGTGCCAGCAGTGATAGCGGCATCACCCACGAGCAGTACTTC. Encoded protein: CASSDSGITHEQYF.

A few counts support this clonotype. In DNA form, the CDR3 reads TGTGCCAGCAGCGTAGACCCTAGCGGGAGGGCCGGAAACATTCAGTACTTC. It is translated as CASSVDPSGRAGNIQYF. The chain has TRBV9 and TRBJ2-4; 12 bases match TRBD2. Germline assignment: CDR1 SGDLS and CDR2 YYNGEE. The V gene end was trimmed by 0 bases and the J gene end by 6 bases; junction bases not matched to a gene: 7. The CDR3 is made up of 17 amino acids.